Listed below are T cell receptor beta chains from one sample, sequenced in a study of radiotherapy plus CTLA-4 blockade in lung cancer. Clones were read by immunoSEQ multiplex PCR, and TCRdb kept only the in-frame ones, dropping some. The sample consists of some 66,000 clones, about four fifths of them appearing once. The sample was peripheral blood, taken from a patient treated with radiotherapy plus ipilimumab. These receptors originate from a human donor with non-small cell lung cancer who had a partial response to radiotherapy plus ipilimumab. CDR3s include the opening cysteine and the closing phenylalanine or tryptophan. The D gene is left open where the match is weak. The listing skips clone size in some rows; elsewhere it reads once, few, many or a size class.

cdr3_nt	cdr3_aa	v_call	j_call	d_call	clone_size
TGTGCCAGCAGTCGTGACAGGGGTGGGACTGAAGCTTTCTTT	CASSRDRGGTEAFF	TRBV6-5	TRBJ1-1	TRBD1	.
TGTGCCAGCAGTGAATATACAGCCTCGAACACTGAAGCTTTCTTT	CASSEYTASNTEAFF	TRBV25-1	TRBJ1-1	.	.
TGCGCCAGCAGCTTCGGGACTAGCGATAGCACAGATACGCAGTATTTT	CASSFGTSDSTDTQYF	TRBV5-1	TRBJ2-3	TRBD2	.
TGTGCCACCAGCAGACTTAGCGGGCCCACTTACACCGGGGAGCTGTTTTTT	CATSRLSGPTYTGELFF	TRBV15	TRBJ2-2	TRBD2	.
TGTGCCAGCAGTTTATTTATTAGCGGGAGCGACAATGAGCAGTTCTTC	CASSLFISGSDNEQFF	TRBV28	TRBJ2-1	TRBD2	.
TGTGCCAGCCTCCCAAGAACAGGGTCGAGTGGGGCCAACGTCCTGACTTTC	CASLPRTGSSGANVLTF	TRBV5-4	TRBJ2-6	.	once
TGTGCCAGCAGTGACAGGGGGCTCCCTGAAGCTTTCTTT	CASSDRGLPEAFF	TRBV2	TRBJ1-1	TRBD1	.
TGCGCCAGCGCCCCCCGAGGCGGGGGCACAGATACGCAGTATTTT	CASAPRGGGTDTQYF	TRBV4-1	TRBJ2-3	.	.
TGCGCCAGCAGCCAACCTATGACAGGGGGATGGGGACAGCCCCAGCATTTT	CASSQPMTGGWGQPQHF	TRBV4-1	TRBJ1-5	TRBD1	.
TGTGCCAGCAGCTTGGACAGGGGTAACTATGGCTACACCTTC	CASSLDRGNYGYTF	TRBV5-4	TRBJ1-2	TRBD1	few
TGTGCCAGCAGTGACCGGACAGGCCATGCCGAAGCTTTCTTT	CASSDRTGHAEAFF	TRBV2	TRBJ1-1	TRBD1	.
TGCAGCGTTGAAGATGGCTCAGATACGCAGTATTTT	CSVEDGSDTQYF	TRBV29-1	TRBJ2-3	.	.
TGTGCCAGCAGTCCGAATCTAGGAACTAATGAAAAACTGTTTTTT	CASSPNLGTNEKLFF	TRBV27	TRBJ1-4	.	.
TGCGCCAGCAGCTATACAGGGGTCGGCTACACCTTC	CASSYTGVGYTF	TRBV5-1	TRBJ1-2	TRBD1	.
TGTGCCAGCAGCTTAAGGTCTTCTGCGGGAACCACCGGGGAGCTGTTTTTT	CASSLRSSAGTTGELFF	TRBV7-3	TRBJ2-2	.	.
TGTGCCAGCAGCCACCCGGGACAGGGGAACACTGAAGCTTTCTTT	CASSHPGQGNTEAFF	TRBV4-2	TRBJ1-1	TRBD1	.
TGTGCCAGCAGTGGGAACAGGGCCGGAAACACCATATATTTT	CASSGNRAGNTIYF	TRBV2	TRBJ1-3	.	.
TGTGCCAGCAGCTTCGGAGGGACAGGGGACACTGAAGCTTTCTTT	CASSFGGTGDTEAFF	TRBV7-8	TRBJ1-1	TRBD1	.
TGTGCCAGTAGTATGACAGCCAGCACAGATACGCAGTATTTT	CASSMTASTDTQYF	TRBV19	TRBJ2-3	.	.
TGTGCCAGCAGCCTACTACAGGGGGCGATTCAGCCCCAGCATTTT	CASSLLQGAIQPQHF	TRBV7-2	TRBJ1-5	TRBD1	.
TGTGCCAGCAGCCAATATACTAGCGGGAGCCTCAATGAGCAGTTCTTC	CASSQYTSGSLNEQFF	TRBV5-4	TRBJ2-1	TRBD2	.